This is a list of T cell receptor beta chains from one sample in a study of post-analysis software for immune sequencing data. TCRdb independently ran MiXCR on the PCR reads; one entry per CDR3 protein. The sample records hundreds of thousands of distinct CDR3 sequences, 25% to 30% being singletons. The sequenced sample consisted of blood. The receptors were gathered from a girl aged 10-17 years with multiple sclerosis. Each CDR3 is given with its conserved first and last residue. A D gene is named only where the DNA matches it firmly. Only part of the rows carry a size: once, few, many, or a class if the clone is expanded.

NA few 15 TRBJ2-3 TRBV27 CASGQPGRGADTQYF TGTGCCAGCGGCCAACCCGGCCGGGGCGCAGATACGCAGTATTTT
TRBD2 few 12 TRBJ2-1 TRBV29-1 CSVLPGGNEQFF TGCAGCGTCCTCCCCGGGGGGAATGAGCAGTTCTTC
NA NA 15 TRBJ1-2 TRBV4-2 CASSQETAGNYGYTF TGTGCCAGCAGCCAAGAAACGGCAGGCAACTATGGCTACACCTTC
NA few 14 TRBJ1-5 TRBV20-1 CSARPGRGNQPQHF TGCAGTGCTAGACCGGGACGGGGAAATCAGCCCCAGCATTTT
NA few 11 TRBJ1-2 TRBV29-1 CSVEERDGYTF TGCAGCGTTGAGGAGAGAGATGGCTACACCTTC
NA NA 13 TRBJ2-3 TRBV20-1 CSVTNGRSDTQYF TGCAGTGTCACCAATGGCCGCTCAGATACGCAGTATTTT
NA few 12 TRBJ2-5 TRBV5-1 CASSSEGGTQYF TGCGCCAGCAGCTCTGAGGGGGGGACCCAGTACTTC
NA NA 13 TRBJ1-1 TRBV5-1 CASHRAGDTEAFF TGCGCCAGCCACAGGGCGGGGGACACTGAAGCTTTCTTT
NA NA 14 TRBJ2-5 TRBV2 CASSWARAPETQYF TGTGCCAGCAGTTGGGCTAGGGCCCCGGAGACCCAGTACTTC
TRBD2 few 18 TRBJ2-5 TRBV5-1 CASSFGSSGEELEETQYF TGCGCCAGCAGCTTTGGGTCTAGCGGGGAAGAACTGGAAGAGACCCAGTACTTC
NA NA 16 TRBJ2-7 TRBV7-2 CASSLGTSLYSYEQYF TGTGCCAGCAGCTTAGGGACTTCCCTCTACTCCTACGAGCAGTACTTC
TRBD1 NA 19 TRBJ1-6 TRBV3-1 CASSPTRGAGGAYNSPLHF TGTGCCAGCAGCCCCACGAGGGGGGCAGGGGGCGCGTATAATTCACCCCTCCACTTT
NA once 15 TRBJ2-3 TRBV29-1 CSVEGGEGGTDTQYF TGCAGCGTTGAGGGGGGAGAGGGGGGCACAGATACGCAGTATTTT
NA few 14 TRBJ1-4 TRBV6-5 CASSWEVTNEKLFF TGTGCCAGCAGTTGGGAAGTGACTAATGAAAAACTGTTTTTT
NA few 13 TRBJ1-1 TRBV12-3/TRBV12-4 CASSLIWDTEAFF TGTGCCAGCAGTTTGATTTGGGACACTGAAGCTTTCTTT
TRBD1 NA 17 TRBJ1-5 TRBV20-1 CSASRSAGGFGNQPQHF TGCAGTGCTAGTCGTTCGGCAGGGGGGTTTGGCAATCAGCCCCAGCATTTT
TRBD2 few 22 TRBJ2-4 TRBV11-2 CASSFYPQAGASGGLAKNIQYF TGTGCCAGCAGCTTTTACCCCCAAGCAGGAGCTAGCGGGGGGTTAGCCAAAAACATTCAGTACTTC
TRBD2 many 20 TRBJ2-1 TRBV4-3 CASSQDPPRLAGGLYNEQFF TGCGCCAGCAGCCAAGATCCCCCGAGACTAGCGGGAGGGCTCTACAATGAGCAGTTCTTC
NA many 15 TRBJ1-2 TRBV4-2 CASSQAGQALYGYTF TGTGCCAGCAGCCAAGCCGGCCAGGCTCTCTATGGCTACACCTTC
TRBD2 few 18 TRBJ2-1 TRBV24-1 CATSGDSGLAGGFGEQFF TGTGCCACCAGTGGGGATTCGGGACTAGCGGGAGGTTTCGGTGAGCAGTTCTTC